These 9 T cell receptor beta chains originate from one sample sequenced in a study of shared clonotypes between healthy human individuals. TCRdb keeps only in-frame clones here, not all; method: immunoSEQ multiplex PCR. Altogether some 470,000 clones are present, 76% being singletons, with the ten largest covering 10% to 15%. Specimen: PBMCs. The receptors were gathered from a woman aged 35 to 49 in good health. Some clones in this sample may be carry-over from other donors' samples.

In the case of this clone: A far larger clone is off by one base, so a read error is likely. The CDR3 loop is CASRPTGLYEQYF. The CDR3 coding sequence is TGTGCCAGCAGGCCTACAGGGCTCTACGAGCAGTACTTC. The rearrangement joins TRBV28 to TRBJ2-7; a possible D gene is TRBD1 (6 bases). Deletions cut 6 bases from V and 3 bases from J, with 12 bases between. The CDR3 consists of 13 residues. From germline, CDR1 is MDHEN and CDR2 SYDVKM.

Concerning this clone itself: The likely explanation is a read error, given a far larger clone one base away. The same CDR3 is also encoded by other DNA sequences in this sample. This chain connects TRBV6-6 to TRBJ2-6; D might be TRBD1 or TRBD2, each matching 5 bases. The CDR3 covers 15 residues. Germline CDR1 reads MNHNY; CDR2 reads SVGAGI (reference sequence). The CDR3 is CASSYTSAGANVLTF. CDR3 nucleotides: TGTGCCAGCAGTTACACAAGTGCCGGGGCCAACGTCCTGACCTTC.

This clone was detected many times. CDR3 protein: CSVGGSTQYF. CDR3 in DNA: TGCAGCGTTGGGGGTTCTACGCAGTATTTT. The J gene is TRBJ2-3, the V gene TRBV29-1, with D uncertain. Trimming pared 4 bases from V and 8 bases from J, leaving 7 bases between. Germline values: CDR1 SQVTM, CDR2 ANQGSEA. CDR3 length equals 10 residues.

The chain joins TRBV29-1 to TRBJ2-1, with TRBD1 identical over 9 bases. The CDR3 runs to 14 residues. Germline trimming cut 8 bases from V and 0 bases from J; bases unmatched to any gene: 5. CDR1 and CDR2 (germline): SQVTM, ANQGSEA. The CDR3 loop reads CSLQGASSYNEQFF. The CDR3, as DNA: TGCAGCTTACAGGGGGCAAGCTCCTACAATGAGCAGTTCTTC.

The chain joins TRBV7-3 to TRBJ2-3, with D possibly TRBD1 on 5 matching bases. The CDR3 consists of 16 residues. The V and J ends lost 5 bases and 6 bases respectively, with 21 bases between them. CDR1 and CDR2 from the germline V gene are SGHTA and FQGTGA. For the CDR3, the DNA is TGTGCCAGCAGCCCGCTACCTCTAGGACAAGTTGATACGCAGTATTTT. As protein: CASSPLPLGQVDTQYF.

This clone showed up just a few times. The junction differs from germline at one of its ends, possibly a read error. The CDR3 sequence is CASSQDFPGTGAF. CDR3 in DNA: TGTGCCAGCAGCCAAGATTTCCCAGGGACAGGAGCCTTC. The V gene is TRBV4-2, the J gene TRBJ1-2; 8 positions match TRBD1. The V gene's germline CDR1 is LGHNA and CDR2 YNFKEQ. The CDR3 length is 13 residues.

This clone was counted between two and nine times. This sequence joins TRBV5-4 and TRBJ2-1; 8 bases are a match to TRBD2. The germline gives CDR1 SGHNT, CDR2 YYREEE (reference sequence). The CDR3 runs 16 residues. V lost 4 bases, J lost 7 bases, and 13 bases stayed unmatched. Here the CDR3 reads CASSRRLAGGINEQFF. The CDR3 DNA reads TGTGCCAGCAGCCGACGGCTAGCGGGCGGGATTAATGAGCAGTTCTTC.

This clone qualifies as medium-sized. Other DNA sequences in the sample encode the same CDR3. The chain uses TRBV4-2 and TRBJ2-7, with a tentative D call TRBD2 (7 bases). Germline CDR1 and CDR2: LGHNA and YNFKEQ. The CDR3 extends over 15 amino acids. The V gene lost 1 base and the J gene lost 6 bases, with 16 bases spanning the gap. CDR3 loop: CASSQGEGEYAEQYF. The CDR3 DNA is TGTGCCAGCAGCCAAGGGGAGGGGGAATACGCCGAGCAGTACTTC.

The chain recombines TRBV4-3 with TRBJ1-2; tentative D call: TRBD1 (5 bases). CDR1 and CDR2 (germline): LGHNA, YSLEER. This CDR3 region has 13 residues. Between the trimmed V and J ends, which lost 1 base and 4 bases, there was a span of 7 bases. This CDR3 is CASSQGQFYGYTF. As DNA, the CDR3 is TGCGCCAGCAGCCAAGGACAGTTCTATGGCTACACCTTC.